This T cell receptor (beta chain) is drawn from a study of blood T cell repertoires in COVID-19. Study information: COVID-19 samples from acute and convalescent phases originated in the United States, Italy and Spain. PBMCs, B-cell-depleted T cells, or T cells provided the cDNA or gDNA that made up the material.

How the authors handled the data: Estimation of nucleated cell counts relied on the amplification of reference gene primers. Here immunoSEQ multiplex PCR was the method, and the copy in TCRdb shows in-frame clones only, minus some. That table furnishes V, J and clone size, whereas the DNA furnished D and trimming. The table lists about 100,000 clones, roughly 85% of them singletons. V lost 2 bases and J 7 bases, leaving 9 bases between the germline ends. This CDR3 spans 13 amino acids. V usage is TRBV12-3 or TRBV12-4 and J usage is TRBJ1-5; D remains unclear. The sequencing input was peripheral blood. The source is a man between 65 and 79 years old with active or convalescent COVID-19. This CDR3 reads CASSLTVGQPQHF. The CDR3, as DNA: TGTGCCAGCAGTTTAACGGTCGGGCAGCCCCAGCATTTT.